This T cell receptor (beta chain) was recovered during a study of beta chain features in type 1 diabetes. Broader study findings: Across all four CD4+ subsets, people with type 1 diabetes showed modestly shorter TCRB CDR3s. A closer apparent resemblance between naive, central memory and Treg TCRB repertoires was seen in patients than in healthy donors.

About this clone: Its antigen is still unknown.

A single heparinised blood sample, averaging approximately 0.12 L, was obtained per donor. Sequencing targeted expressed TCRB transcripts, as all isolated RNA had been reverse transcribed. The table came from immunoSEQ multiplex PCR; TCRdb's copy has only in-frame clones and leaves some out. The repertoire has hundreds of thousands of clones, about an eighth of them found once; the top ten carry about 0.02%. Germline V lookup: CDR1 SGHRS, CDR2 YFSETQ. CDR3 length equals 15 residues. V lost 4 bases, J lost 5 bases, and 7 bases stayed unmatched. The sequence was collected from a man between 18 and 29 years old with type 1 diabetes. The sample consisted of naive CD4+ T cells from blood. This rearrangement joins TRBV5-1 to TRBJ2-2, with 8 bases lining up with TRBD2. CDR3 amino acids: CASSRTPGGTGELFF. The CDR3 coding sequence is TGCGCCAGCAGCCGCACCCCGGGGGGGACCGGGGAGCTGTTTTTT.